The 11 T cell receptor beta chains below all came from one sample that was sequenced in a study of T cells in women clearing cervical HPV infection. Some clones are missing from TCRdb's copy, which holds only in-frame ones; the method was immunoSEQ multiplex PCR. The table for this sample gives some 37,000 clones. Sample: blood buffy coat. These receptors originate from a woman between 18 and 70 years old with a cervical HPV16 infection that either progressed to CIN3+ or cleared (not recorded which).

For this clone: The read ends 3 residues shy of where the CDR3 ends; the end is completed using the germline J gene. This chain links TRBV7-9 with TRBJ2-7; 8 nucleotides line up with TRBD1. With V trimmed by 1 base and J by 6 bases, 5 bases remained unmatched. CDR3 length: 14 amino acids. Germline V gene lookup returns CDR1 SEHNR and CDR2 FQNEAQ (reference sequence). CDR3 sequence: CASSLDGQGVEQYF. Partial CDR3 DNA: TGTGCCAGCAGCTTAGATGGACAGGGTGTCGAG.

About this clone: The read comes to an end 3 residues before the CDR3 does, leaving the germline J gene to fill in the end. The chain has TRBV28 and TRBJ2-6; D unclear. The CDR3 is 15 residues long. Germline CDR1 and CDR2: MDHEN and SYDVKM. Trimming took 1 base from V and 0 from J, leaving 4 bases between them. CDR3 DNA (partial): TGTGCCAGCAGTTTATACAACTCTGGGGCCAACGTC. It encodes CASSLYNSGANV. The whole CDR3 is CASSLYNSGANVLTF. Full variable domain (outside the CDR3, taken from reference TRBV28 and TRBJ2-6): DVKVTQSSRYLVKRTGEKVFLECVQDMDHENMFWYRQDPGLGLRLIYFSYDVKMKEKGDIPEGYSVSREKKERFSLILESASTNQTSMYLCASSLYNSGANVLTFGAGSRLTVL.

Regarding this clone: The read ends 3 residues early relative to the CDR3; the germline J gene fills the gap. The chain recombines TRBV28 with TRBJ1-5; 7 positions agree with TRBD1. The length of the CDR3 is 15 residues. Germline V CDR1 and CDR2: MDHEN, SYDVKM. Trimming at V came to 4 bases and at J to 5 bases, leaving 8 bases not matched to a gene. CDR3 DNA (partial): TGTGCCAGCAGTTCCCAGGGACAGTTCTATCAGCCC. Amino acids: CASSSQGQFYQP. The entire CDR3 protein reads CASSSQGQFYQPQHF.

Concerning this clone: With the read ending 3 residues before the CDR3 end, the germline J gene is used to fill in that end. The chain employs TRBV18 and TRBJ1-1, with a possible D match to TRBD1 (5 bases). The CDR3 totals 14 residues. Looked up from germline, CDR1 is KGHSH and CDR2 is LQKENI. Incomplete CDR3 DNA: TGTGCCAGCTCACCCCAGGGAACAGAAGAGACC. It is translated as CASSPQGTEET. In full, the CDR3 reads CASSPQGTEETAFF.

The CDR3 loop reads CATGGTEESSGANVLTF. CDR3 DNA, as far as it was read: TGTGCCACCGGAGGGACAGAAGAAAGCTCTGGGGCCAACGTC. V usage is TRBV24-1 and J usage is TRBJ2-6; D might be TRBD1 (7 bases). The read is 3 residues too short to cover the CDR3 end, so that end is filled in from the germline J gene. V lost 9 bases and J 0 bases, leaving 17 bases between the germline ends. Germline assignment: CDR1 KGHDR and CDR2 SFDVKD. There are 17 residues in the CDR3.

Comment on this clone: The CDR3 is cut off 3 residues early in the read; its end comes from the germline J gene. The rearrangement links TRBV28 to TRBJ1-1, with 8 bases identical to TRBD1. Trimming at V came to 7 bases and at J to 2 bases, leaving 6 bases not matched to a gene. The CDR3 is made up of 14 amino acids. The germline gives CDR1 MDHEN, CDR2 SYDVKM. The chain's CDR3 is CASTKDRVNTEAFF. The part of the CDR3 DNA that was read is TGTGCCAGCACCAAGGACAGGGTAAACACTGAA. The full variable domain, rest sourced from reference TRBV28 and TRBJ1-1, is DVKVTQSSRYLVKRTGEKVFLECVQDMDHENMFWYRQDPGLGLRLIYFSYDVKMKEKGDIPEGYSVSREKKERFSLILESASTNQTSMYLCASTKDRVNTEAFFGQGTRLTVV.

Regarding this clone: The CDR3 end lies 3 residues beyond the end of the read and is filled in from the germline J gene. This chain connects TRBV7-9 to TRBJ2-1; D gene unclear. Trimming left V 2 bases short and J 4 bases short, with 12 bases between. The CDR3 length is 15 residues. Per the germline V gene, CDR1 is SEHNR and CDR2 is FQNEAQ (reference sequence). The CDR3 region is CASSLTDGQYNEQFF. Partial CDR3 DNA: TGTGCCAGCAGCTTAACAGATGGGCAGTACAATGAG.

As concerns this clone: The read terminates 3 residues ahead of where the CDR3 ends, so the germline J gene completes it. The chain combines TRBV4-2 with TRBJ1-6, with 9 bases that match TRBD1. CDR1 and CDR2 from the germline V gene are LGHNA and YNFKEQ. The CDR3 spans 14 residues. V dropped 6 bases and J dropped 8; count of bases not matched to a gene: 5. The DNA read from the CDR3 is TGTGCCAGCAGACGGGACAGGGTGGATTCACCC. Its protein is CASRRDRVDSP. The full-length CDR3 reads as CASRRDRVDSPLHF.

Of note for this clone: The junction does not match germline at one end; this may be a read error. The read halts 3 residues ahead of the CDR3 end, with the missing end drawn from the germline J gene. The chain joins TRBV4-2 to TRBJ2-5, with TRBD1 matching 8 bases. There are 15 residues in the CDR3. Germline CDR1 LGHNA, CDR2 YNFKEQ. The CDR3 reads CASSQAGGRQETQYF. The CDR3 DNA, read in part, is TGCGCCAGCAGCCAAGCAGGGGGCCGCCAAGAGACC.

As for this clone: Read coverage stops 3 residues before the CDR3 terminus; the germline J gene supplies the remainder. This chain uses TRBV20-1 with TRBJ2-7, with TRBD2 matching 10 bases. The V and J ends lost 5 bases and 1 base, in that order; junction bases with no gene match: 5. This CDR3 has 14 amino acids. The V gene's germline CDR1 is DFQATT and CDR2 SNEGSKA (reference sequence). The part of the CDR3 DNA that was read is TGCAGTGCTGAACTAGCGGGACCGTCCTACGAG. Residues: CSAELAGPSYE. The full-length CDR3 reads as CSAELAGPSYEQYF.

CDR3 DNA (partial): TGTGCCAGTAGTGCGGGGGACAACAACTATGGC. It specifies CASSAGDNNYG. The full CDR3 protein reads CASSAGDNNYGYTF. This sequence joins TRBV19 and TRBJ1-2, with TRBD1 as a possible D gene (6 bases). The read ends 3 residues early relative to the CDR3; the germline J gene fills the gap. Deletions cut 5 bases from V and 2 bases from J, with 12 bases between. The germline gives CDR1 LNHDA, CDR2 SQIVND (reference sequence). CDR3 length: 14 residues.